A single sample is the source of the 9 T cell receptor beta chains below, sequenced in a study of blood T cell repertoires in COVID-19. The method was immunoSEQ multiplex PCR; TCRdb's version includes in-frame clones alone and lacks a portion of them. The table lists 95,000 to 110,000 clones, 84% of them singletons, with approximately 26% in the top ten. The sequenced material came from peripheral blood. These TCRs come from a man aged 55 to 70 with acute or convalescent COVID-19.

V gene TRBV9 combines with J gene TRBJ2-2, with 9 bases matching TRBD1. Trimming removed 0 bases from V and 4 bases from J; junction bases left unmatched: 7. Per the germline V gene, CDR1 is SGDLS and CDR2 is YYNGEE. CDR3 length: 17 residues. The CDR3 bases are TGTGCCAGCAGCGTAGCGGGGGGACAGGGTACCACCGGGGAGCTGTTTTTT. It is translated as CASSVAGGQGTTGELFF.

This clone was seen a handful of times. The CDR3, as DNA: TGCAGTGCTAGTATGCAGGCCCTGTATTCACCCCTCCACTTT. Translated, it gives CSASMQALYSPLHF. V and J are TRBV20-1 and TRBJ1-6, with D hard to call. CDR3 length: 14 amino acids. V gave up 3 bases and J gave up 8 bases, with 14 bases separating them. The V gene's germline CDR1 is DFQATT and CDR2 SNEGSKA (reference sequence).

The gene calls are TRBV6-2 or TRBV6-3 and TRBJ1-5, with no clear D. Germline assignment: CDR1 MNHEY and CDR2 SVGEGT. There are 18 residues in the CDR3. V lost 0 bases, J lost 0 bases, and 15 bases lay in between. The CDR3: CASSYSPIREGSNQPQHF. The CDR3 DNA reads TGTGCCAGCAGTTACTCGCCCATAAGGGAGGGTAGCAATCAGCCCCAGCATTTT.

As concerns this clone: Other DNA sequences in this sample translate to the same CDR3. The chain carries TRBV7-9 and TRBJ1-1, with 7 bases matching TRBD1. In germline, CDR1 is SEHNR, CDR2 FQNEAQ (reference sequence). This CDR3 comprises 13 residues. V was pared by 1 base and J by 4 bases, with 0 bases of the junction left unmatched. The CDR3 reads CASSLEGATEAFF. The CDR3 coding sequence is TGTGCCAGCAGCTTAGAGGGGGCCACTGAAGCTTTCTTT.

DNA for the CDR3: TGTGCCAGCAGCTCCACAGGGGGCGCTTTCGGTAATTCACCCCTCCACTTT. Residues: CASSSTGGAFGNSPLHF. The chain employs TRBV7-9 and TRBJ1-6, with TRBD1 identical over 9 bases. The CDR3 has 17 amino acids. Germline CDR1 SEHNR, CDR2 FQNEAQ (reference sequence). V was pared by 4 bases and J by 6 bases, with 10 bases of the junction left unmatched.

This clone appeared once. This chain joins TRBV24-1 and TRBJ1-2; D unclear. Trimming pared 2 bases from V and 4 bases from J, leaving 7 bases between. Germline values: CDR1 KGHDR, CDR2 SFDVKD. The CDR3 loop spans 13 amino acids. CDR3 region: CATSDWLSYGYTF. The CDR3 DNA follows: TGTGCCACCAGTGATTGGTTGAGCTATGGCTACACCTTC.

This clone is a singleton in its sample. This sequence joins TRBV16 and TRBJ2-7, with D maybe TRBD2 (6 bases). The length of the CDR3 is 12 residues. The V end was cut by 4 bases, the J end by 3 bases, with 7 bases between. Germline V gives CDR1 KGHSY, CDR2 FQNENV. This CDR3 is CASSPSDYEQYF. CDR3 DNA: TGTGCCAGCAGCCCTAGCGACTACGAGCAGTACTTC.

The chain employs TRBV6-5 and TRBJ1-2; 7 bases are a match to TRBD1. CDR1 MNHEY and CDR2 SVGAGI come from the germline V gene. V lost 8 bases, J lost 5 bases, and 11 bases stayed unmatched. CDR3 size: 14 residues. The chain's CDR3 is CASRPTGRGYGYTF. CDR3 in DNA: TGTGCCAGCCGACCGACCGGCAGGGGGTATGGCTACACCTTC.

V usage is TRBV5-6 and J usage is TRBJ2-3, with TRBD1 as a possible D gene (5 bases). Germline-derived CDR1 and CDR2 are SGHDT and YYEEEE. V dropped 0 bases and J dropped 2 bases, with 16 bases sitting between them. The CDR3 is made up of 17 amino acids. This CDR3 is CASSLVGRGTNTDTQYF. The CDR3 region has the DNA TGTGCCAGCAGCTTGGTAGGAAGGGGCACAAACACAGATACGCAGTATTTT.